The text below deals with one T cell receptor (beta chain). These data are taken from a study of blood T cell repertoires in COVID-19. Germline V CDR1 and CDR2: SGHVS, FQNEAQ. The CDR3 is made up of 12 amino acids. Trimming removed 3 bases at V and 6 bases at J, with 5 bases between. This table comes from immunoSEQ multiplex PCR, and its TCRdb copy is limited to in-frame clones, with some not included. This sample has fewer than 250,000 clones; almost 85% occur once, and the top ten carry 7.6%. The TCR was taken from a woman aged 50 to 60 with active or convalescent COVID-19. The V call is TRBV7-8, the J call TRBJ2-2; no reliable D call. Sequenced input: peripheral blood. The CDR3 sequence: CASSFVAGELFF. The CDR3 nucleotides are TGTGCCAGCAGCTTTGTAGCCGGGGAGCTGTTTTTT.